This T cell receptor beta chain stems from a study of radiation and T cells in renal cell carcinoma. Time point denoted: baseline pretreatment blood. Treatment in this sample: 15 Gy SBRT to primary tumor, nephrectomy 4 weeks later. Repertoires were generated with immunoSEQ multiplex PCR, while TCRdb's copy carries only in-frame clones and drops some. The repertoire has some 150,000 clones, about 88% of them found once; the top ten carry approximately 12%. Concerning this clone: Its antigen remains unidentified.

Points from the study as a whole: Without pretreatment biopsies, baseline tumor clonotype presence was undetermined. In blood, top tumor clones expanded by 2 weeks, shrinking by 4.

Germline CDR1 SGHDN, CDR2 FVKESK. Trimming stripped 4 bases from V and 3 bases from J, with 9 bases between. This CDR3 contains 13 residues. J is TRBJ1-1 and V is TRBV14, with D unclear. Sequences were derived from blood, sampled from a patient whose treatment included radiotherapy and nephrectomy. This clonotype was obtained from a woman in her 50s with renal cell carcinoma. CDR3 DNA sequence: TGTGCCAGCAGCCTCTTACTGGACACTGAAGCTTTCTTT. This translates into CASSLLLDTEAFF.